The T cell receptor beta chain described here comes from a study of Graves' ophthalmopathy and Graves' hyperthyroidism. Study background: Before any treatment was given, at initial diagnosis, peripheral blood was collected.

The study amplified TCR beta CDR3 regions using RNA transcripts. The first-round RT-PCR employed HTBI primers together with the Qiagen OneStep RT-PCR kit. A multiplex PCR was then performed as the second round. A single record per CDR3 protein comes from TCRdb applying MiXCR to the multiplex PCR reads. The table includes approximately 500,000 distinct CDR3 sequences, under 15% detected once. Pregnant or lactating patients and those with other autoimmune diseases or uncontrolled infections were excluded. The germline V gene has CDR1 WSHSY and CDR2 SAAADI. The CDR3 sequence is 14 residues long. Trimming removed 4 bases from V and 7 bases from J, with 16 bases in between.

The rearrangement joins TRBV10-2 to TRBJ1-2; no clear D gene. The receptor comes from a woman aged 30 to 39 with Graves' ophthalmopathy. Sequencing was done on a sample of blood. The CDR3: CASSGVVRTGGYTF. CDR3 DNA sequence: TGCGCCAGCAGTGGGGTTGTGAGGACGGGTGGCTACACCTTC.